This entry concerns a single T cell receptor (beta chain). This clone was found once. It has no known antigen specificity. There are no base qualities to consult, and no much larger clone falls within one base. This sample stems from a study of T cells in tumors and immune-related adverse events (dated by TCRdb to the early 2020s). Using the immunoSEQ assay, the TCR beta locus was amplified and sequenced, producing bulk TCR Vbeta CDR3 data. From the authors' description of their analysis: CDR3s were excluded if they were non-productive, were shorter than 7 amino acids, or did not start with C or end with F/W. Analysis was restricted to specimens with at least 1000 reads, and each clonotype was defined at the amino acid level. To compute clonality, Pielou's evenness was subtracted from 1. To equalize library sizes, abundance-weighted random subsampling with replacement was performed and repeated 100 times so that 95% confidence intervals could be reported. The Morisita overlap index was used to quantify repertoire overlap, and for each specimen the top 40 clones were checked for overlap with the irAE. What TCRdb holds here is the immuneACCESS table cut down to in-frame rearrangements. Part of the clones is not present; checked against another copy, under half of the missing clones reflect an unresolved V gene, and the others are unexplained. V, J and clone size reflect that table, while D and trimming were determined from the DNA. In all, the sample holds more than 10,000 clones, and 80% to 95% of those were seen once. Together, the top ten hold more than 1.4% of the sample.

V is clipped by 5 bases and J by 0 bases, and the sequence between their germline boundaries is 15 bases long. Per the germline V gene, SGHRS is the CDR1 and YFSETQ is the CDR2. Reading from cysteine to phenylalanine, the CDR3 counts 17 amino acids. Solely the CDR3 DNA is kept, with 51 bases framed from the first base. The sample's treatment or condition, from its label and the paper: nivolumab (PD-1 blockade) given before sampling. The DNeasy Blood and Tissue Kit was used to extract DNA from the formalin-fixed paraffin-embedded specimens. The input for sequencing was lymph node tissue, taken from a patient treated with anti-PD-1 therapy. The rearranged segments are TRBV5-1 and TRBJ2-6, with the D call perhaps TRBD1 or TRBD2, each one matching 8 bases. This clonotype was sampled from a female donor with metastatic renal cell carcinoma. The base sequence is TGCGCCAGCAGTTGGACAGGGACTAGCTCTGGGGCCAACGTCCTGACTTTC. The translation is CASSWTGTSSGANVLTF.